This T cell receptor beta chain stems from a study of T cell repertoires in cytomegalovirus infection. The CDR3 contains 17 residues. CDR1 and CDR2 from the germline V gene are MNHEY and SVGAGI. V lost 4 bases to trimming and J lost 6 bases; unmatched junction nucleotides: 9. TCRdb passed the reads through MiXCR, listing each CDR3 protein once. The data show about 310,000 distinct CDR3 sequences, roughly 15% seen once. This chain links TRBV6-5 with TRBJ2-1, with TRBD2 identical over 13 bases. The sequence was obtained from a human donor in good health (CMV status not recorded). Some clones in this sample may be carry-over from other donors' samples. The material sequenced was PBMCs. CDR3 residues: CASSSRPTSGGFNEQFF. In DNA, the CDR3 is TGTGCCAGCAGTTCGCGACCGACTAGCGGGGGGTTCAATGAGCAGTTCTTC.